The clone carrying this TCR beta chain has only a few counts. The antigen is unknown. V lost 1 base and J lost 10, with 8 bases in between. In germline, CDR1 is SEHNR, CDR2 FQNEAQ (reference sequence). CDR3 length: 12 residues. These data belong to a study of OX40 agonist ivuxolimab in advanced cancers. The overall study: Hepatocellular carcinoma, melanoma, renal cell or head and neck cancer affected the dose-escalation patients. Findings and caveats of the study: Low normalized T-cell clonal expansion also characterized some of the nonresponders. Among the least clonally expanded were partial responders at 0.1-3.0 mg/kg.

Data came from immunoSEQ multiplex PCR; TCRdb stores just in-frame clones and leaves some out. There are about 80,000 clones in the sample; 70% to 90% occur only once, and around a quarter lies in the top ten. Autoimmune disease history or systemic immunosuppression disqualified patients. The rearrangement uses TRBV7-9 and TRBJ1-5; D is unclear. The source material was CD4+ or CD8+ T cells sorted from blood, sampled in a trial of the OX40 agonist ivuxolimab. The receptor was derived from an adult with an advanced solid tumor such as melanoma, head and neck, liver or kidney cancer. This CDR3 reads CASSLEWRPQHF. The CDR3, as DNA: TGTGCCAGCAGCTTAGAGTGGCGTCCCCAGCATTTT.